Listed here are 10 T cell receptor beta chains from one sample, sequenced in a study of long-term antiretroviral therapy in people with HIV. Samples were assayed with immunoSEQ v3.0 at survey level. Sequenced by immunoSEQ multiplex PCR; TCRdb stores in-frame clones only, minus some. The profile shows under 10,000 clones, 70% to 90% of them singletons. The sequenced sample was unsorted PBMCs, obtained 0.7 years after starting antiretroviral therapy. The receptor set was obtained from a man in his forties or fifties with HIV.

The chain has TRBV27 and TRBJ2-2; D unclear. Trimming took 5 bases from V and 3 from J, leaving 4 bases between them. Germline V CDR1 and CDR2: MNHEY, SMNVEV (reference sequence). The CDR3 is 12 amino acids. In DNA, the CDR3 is TGTGCCAGCAGTGACGACACCGGGGAGCTGTTTTTT. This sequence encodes CASSDDTGELFF.

The DNA of the CDR3 is TGTGCCAGCAGCGGTAGCGGGAGGGCCCCCTTCTACGAGCAGTACTTC. This sequence encodes CASSGSGRAPFYEQYF. The chain links TRBV9 to TRBJ2-7; TRBD2 matches at 11 bases. The CDR3 has 16 residues. Germline V CDR1 and CDR2: SGDLS, YYNGEE. V lost 3 bases and J lost 3; bases outside the gene matches: 8.

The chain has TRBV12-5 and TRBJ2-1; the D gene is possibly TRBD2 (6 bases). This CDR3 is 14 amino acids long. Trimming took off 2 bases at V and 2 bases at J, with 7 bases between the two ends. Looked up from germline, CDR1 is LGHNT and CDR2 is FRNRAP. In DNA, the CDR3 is TGTGCTAGTGGTTTGCGCGGGACCTACAATGAGCAGTTCTTC. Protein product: CASGLRGTYNEQFF.

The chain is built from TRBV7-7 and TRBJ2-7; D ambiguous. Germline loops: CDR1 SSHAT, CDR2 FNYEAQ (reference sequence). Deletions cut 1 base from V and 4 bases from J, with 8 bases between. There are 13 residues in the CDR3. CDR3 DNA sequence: TGTGCCAGCAGCTTAGAACTGAAATACGAGCAGTACTTC. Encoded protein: CASSLELKYEQYF. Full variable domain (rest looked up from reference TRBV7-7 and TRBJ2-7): GAGVSQSPRYKVTKRGQDVTLRCDPISSHATLYWYQQALGQGPEFLTYFNYEAQPDKSGLPSDRFSAERPEGSISTLTIQRTEQRDSAMYRCASSLELKYEQYFGPGTRLTVT.

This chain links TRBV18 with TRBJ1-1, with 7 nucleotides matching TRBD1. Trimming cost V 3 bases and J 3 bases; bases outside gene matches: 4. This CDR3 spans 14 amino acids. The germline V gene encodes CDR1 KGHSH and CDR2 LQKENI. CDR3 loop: CASSPLTGDTEAFF. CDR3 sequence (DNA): TGTGCCAGCTCACCGTTAACAGGGGACACTGAAGCTTTCTTT.

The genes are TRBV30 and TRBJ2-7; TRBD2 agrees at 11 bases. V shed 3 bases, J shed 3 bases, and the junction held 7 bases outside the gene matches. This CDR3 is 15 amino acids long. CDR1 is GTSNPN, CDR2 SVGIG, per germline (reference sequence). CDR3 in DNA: TGTGCCTGGAGGGAATTAGGACTAGCGGGCTACGAGCAGTACTTC. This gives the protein CAWRELGLAGYEQYF.

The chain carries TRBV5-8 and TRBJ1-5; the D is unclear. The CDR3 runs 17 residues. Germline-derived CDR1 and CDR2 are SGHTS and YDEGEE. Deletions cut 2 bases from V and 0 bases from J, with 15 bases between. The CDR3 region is CASSFRTGRHSNQPQHF. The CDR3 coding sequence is TGTGCCAGCAGCTTCCGGACTGGTAGACATAGCAATCAGCCCCAGCATTTT.

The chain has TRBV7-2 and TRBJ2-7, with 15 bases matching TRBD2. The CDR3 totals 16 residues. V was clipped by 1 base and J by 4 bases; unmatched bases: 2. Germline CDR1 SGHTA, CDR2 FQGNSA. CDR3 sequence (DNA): TGTGCCAGCAGCTTAGAGGGGACTAGCGGGAGGTACGAGCAGTACTTC. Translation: CASSLEGTSGRYEQYF. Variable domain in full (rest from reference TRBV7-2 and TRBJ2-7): GAGVSQSPSNKVTEKGKDVELRCDPISGHTALYWYRQSLGQGLEFLIYFQGNSAPDKSGLPSDRFSAERTGGSVSTLTIQRTQQEDSAVYLCASSLEGTSGRYEQYFGPGTRLTVT.

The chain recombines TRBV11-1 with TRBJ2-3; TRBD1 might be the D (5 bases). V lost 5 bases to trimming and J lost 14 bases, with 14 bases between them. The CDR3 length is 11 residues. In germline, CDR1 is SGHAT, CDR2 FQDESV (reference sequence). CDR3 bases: TGTGCCAGCAGCAACTTCGACAGCTGGTATTTT. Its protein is CASSNFDSWYF.

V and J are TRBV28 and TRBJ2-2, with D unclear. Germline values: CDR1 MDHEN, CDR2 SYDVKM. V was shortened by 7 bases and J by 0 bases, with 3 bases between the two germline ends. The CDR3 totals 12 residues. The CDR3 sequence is CASNSNTGELFF. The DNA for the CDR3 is TGTGCCAGCAATTCGAACACCGGGGAGCTGTTTTTT. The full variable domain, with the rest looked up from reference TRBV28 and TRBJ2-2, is DVKVTQSSRYLVKRTGEKVFLECVQDMDHENMFWYRQDPGLGLRLIYFSYDVKMKEKGDIPEGYSVSREKKERFSLILESASTNQTSMYLCASNSNTGELFFGEGSRLTVL.